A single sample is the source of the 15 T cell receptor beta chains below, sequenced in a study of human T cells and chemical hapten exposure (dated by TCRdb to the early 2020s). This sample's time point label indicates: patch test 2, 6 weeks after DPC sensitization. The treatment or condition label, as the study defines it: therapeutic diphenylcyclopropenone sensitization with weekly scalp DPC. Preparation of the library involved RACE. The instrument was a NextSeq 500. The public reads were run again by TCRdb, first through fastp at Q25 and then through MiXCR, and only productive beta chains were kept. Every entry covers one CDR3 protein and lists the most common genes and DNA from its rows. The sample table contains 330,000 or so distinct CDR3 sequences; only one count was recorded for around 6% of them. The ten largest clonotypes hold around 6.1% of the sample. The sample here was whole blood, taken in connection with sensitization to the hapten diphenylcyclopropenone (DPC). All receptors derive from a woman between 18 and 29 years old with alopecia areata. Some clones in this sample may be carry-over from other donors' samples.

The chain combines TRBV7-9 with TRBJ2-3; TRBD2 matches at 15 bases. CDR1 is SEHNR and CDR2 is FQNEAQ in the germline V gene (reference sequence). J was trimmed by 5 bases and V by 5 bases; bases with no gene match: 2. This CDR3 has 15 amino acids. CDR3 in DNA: TGTGCCAGCAGCACGGGACTAGCGGGGGGAGATACGCAGTATTTT. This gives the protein CASSTGLAGGDTQYF.

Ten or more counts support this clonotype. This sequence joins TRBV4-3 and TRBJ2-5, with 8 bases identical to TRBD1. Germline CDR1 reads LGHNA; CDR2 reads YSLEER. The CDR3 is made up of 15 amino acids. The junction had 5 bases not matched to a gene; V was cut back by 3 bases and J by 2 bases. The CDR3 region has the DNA TGCGCCAGCAGCCAGGGACAGGAGCTACAAGAGACCCAGTACTTC. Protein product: CASSQGQELQETQYF.

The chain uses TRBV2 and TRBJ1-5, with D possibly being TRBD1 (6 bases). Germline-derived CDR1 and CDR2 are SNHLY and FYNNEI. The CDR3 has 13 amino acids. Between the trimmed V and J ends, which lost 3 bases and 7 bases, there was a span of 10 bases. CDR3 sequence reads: CASSDGGLQPQHF. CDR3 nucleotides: TGTGCCAGCAGTGACGGGGGGCTACAGCCCCAGCATTTT.

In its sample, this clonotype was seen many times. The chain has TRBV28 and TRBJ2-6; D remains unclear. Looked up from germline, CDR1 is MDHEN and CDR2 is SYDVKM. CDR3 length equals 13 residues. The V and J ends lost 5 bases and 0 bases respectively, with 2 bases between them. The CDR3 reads CASSNSGANVLTF. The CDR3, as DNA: TGTGCCAGCAGTAACTCTGGGGCCAACGTCCTGACTTTC.

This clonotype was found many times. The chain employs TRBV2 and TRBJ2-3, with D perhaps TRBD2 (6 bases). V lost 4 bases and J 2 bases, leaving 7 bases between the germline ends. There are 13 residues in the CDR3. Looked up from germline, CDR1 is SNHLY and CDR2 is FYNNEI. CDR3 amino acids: CASSGDFTDTQYF. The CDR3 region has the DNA TGTGCCAGCAGTGGGGACTTCACAGATACGCAGTATTTT.

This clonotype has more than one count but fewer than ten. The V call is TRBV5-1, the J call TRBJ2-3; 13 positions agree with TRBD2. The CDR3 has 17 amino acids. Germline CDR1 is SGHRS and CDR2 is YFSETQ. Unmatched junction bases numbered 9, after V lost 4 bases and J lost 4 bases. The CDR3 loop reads CASSPGTSGAVSDTQYF. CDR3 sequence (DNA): TGCGCCAGCAGCCCGGGGACTAGCGGGGCCGTCTCAGATACGCAGTATTTT.

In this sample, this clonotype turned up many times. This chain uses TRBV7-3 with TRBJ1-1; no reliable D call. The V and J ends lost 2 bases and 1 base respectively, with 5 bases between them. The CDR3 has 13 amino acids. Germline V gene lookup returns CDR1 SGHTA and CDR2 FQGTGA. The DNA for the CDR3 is TGTGCCAGCAGCTTAGCTGGGAACACTGAAGCTTTCTTT. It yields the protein CASSLAGNTEAFF.

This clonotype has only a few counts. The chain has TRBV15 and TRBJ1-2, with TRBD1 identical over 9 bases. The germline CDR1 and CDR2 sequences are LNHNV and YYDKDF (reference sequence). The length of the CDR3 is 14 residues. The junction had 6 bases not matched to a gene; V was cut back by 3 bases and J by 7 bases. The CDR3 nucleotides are TGTGCCACCAGCAGCTTAACAGGGGGCGGTGGCTACACCTTC. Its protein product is CATSSLTGGGGYTF.

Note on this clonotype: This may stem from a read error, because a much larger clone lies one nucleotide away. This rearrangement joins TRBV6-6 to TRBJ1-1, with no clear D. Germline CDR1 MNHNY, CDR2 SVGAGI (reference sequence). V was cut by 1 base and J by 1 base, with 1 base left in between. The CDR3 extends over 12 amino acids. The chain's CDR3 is CASSYWNTEAFF. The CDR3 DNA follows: TGTGCCAGCAGTTACTGGAACACTGAAGCTTTCTTT.

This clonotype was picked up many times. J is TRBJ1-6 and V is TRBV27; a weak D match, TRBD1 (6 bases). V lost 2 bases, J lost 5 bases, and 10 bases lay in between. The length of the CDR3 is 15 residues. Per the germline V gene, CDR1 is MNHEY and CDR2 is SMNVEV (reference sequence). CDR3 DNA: TGTGCCAGCAGTTTAATTGGGGGCGATAATTCACCCCTCCACTTT. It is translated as CASSLIGGDNSPLHF.

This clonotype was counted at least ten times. This CDR3 reads CASSARANWADTQYF. CDR3 bases: TGTGCCAGCAGTGCGCGGGCCAACTGGGCAGATACGCAGTATTTT. The chain links TRBV28 to TRBJ2-3; tentative D call: TRBD2 (5 bases). CDR1 is MDHEN, CDR2 SYDVKM, per germline. Trimming took 5 bases from V and 4 from J, leaving 16 bases between them. The CDR3 totals 15 residues.

The CDR3 DNA is TGTGCCAGCAGGGCGAGCCTGGGCTCACAAGAGACCCAGTACTTC. Protein sequence: CASRASLGSQETQYF. This chain links TRBV6-5 with TRBJ2-5; D is unresolved. The germline V and J ends were trimmed by 6 bases and 2 bases, with 16 bases remaining between them. This CDR3 spans 15 amino acids. CDR1 is MNHEY, CDR2 SVGAGI, per germline.

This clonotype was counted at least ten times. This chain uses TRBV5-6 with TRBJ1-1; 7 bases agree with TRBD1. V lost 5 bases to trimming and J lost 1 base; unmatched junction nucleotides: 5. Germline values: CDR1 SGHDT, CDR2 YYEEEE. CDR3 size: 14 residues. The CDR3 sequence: CASREQGSNTEAFF. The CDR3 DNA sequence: TGTGCCAGCAGGGAACAGGGGTCGAACACTGAAGCTTTCTTT. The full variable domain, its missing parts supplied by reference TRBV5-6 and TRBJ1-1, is DAGVTQSPTHLIKTRGQQVTLRCSPKSGHDTVSWYQQALGQGPQFIFQYYEEEERQRGNFPDRFSGHQFPNYSSELNVNALLLGDSALYLCASREQGSNTEAFFGQGTRLTVV.

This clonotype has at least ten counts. The CDR3 nucleotides are TGTGCCAGCAGTCCAATCTTTAGCGGGGGGGCACCTACCGGGGAGCTGTTTTTT. Translated: CASSPIFSGGAPTGELFF. This chain uses TRBV27 with TRBJ2-2; 11 bases fit TRBD2. CDR3 length: 18 amino acids. Germline V gene lookup returns CDR1 MNHEY and CDR2 SMNVEV (reference sequence). V lost 5 bases to trimming and J lost 5 bases; unmatched junction nucleotides: 13.

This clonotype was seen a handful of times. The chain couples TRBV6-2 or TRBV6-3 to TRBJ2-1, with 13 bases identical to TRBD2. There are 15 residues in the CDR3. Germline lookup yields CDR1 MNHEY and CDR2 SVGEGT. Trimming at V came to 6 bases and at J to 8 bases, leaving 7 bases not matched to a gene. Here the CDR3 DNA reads TGTGCCAGCAGCCTCCCCGGGACTAGCGGGGATGAGCAGTTCTTC. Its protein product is CASSLPGTSGDEQFF.